This T cell receptor (beta chain) is drawn from a study of T cell clonality in common variable immunodeficiency. This clone was picked up many times. The missing CDR3 end, 3 residues past where the read stops, is filled in from the germline J gene. Per germline, CDR1 MGHRA and CDR2 YSYEKL. The V segment lost 6 bases and the J segment 5 bases; nucleotides outside the gene matches: 1. The CDR3 contains 12 residues. Sequencing used immunoSEQ multiplex PCR; TCRdb keeps in-frame clones, though not all of them. The sample shows 35,000 to 55,000 clones, none of them appearing just once. The TCR comes from a person aged 18-69 years in good health. The rearrangement uses TRBV4-1 and TRBJ1-2, with TRBD1 matching 9 bases. The specimen was peripheral blood mononuclear cells. The DNA read from the CDR3 is TGCGCCAGCAGTGGACAGGGGTATGGC. Translated, it gives CASSGQGYG. The entire CDR3 sequence reads CASSGQGYGYTF.